This entry is about one T cell receptor (beta chain). Its antigen remains unknown. The junction had 10 bases not matched to a gene; V was cut back by 5 bases and J by 5 bases. CDR1 and CDR2 from the germline V gene are SEHNR and FQNEAQ (reference sequence). The CDR3 covers 17 residues. These data are taken from a study of shared clonotypes between healthy human individuals. Study-wide results and limits: Investigators collected only blood, and repertoires in tissues likely differ. The naive CD4 repertoires of four donors were compared, and approximately 4.5% of clonotypes were shared.

Positively selected for CCR7, the CD45RO-negative cells used as naive CD8 cells excluded terminally differentiated effector memory CD45RA+ cells. The protocol was immunoSEQ multiplex PCR, while the TCRdb copy is restricted to in-frame clones and leaves out a portion. The sample yields 630,000 or so clones, 98% seen once. Sequencing input: naive CD8+ T cells sorted from blood. The TCR comes from a man aged 30-40 years in good health. The V and J genes are TRBV7-9 and TRBJ2-7, with 15 bases aligning to TRBD2. Here the CDR3 reads CASSPRTSGRGFHEQYF. Here the CDR3 DNA reads TGTGCCAGCAGCCCTAGGACTAGCGGGAGGGGTTTCCACGAGCAGTACTTC.